This T cell receptor (beta chain) comes out of a study of monozygotic twins with inflammatory bowel disease (dated by TCRdb to the late 2010s). Regarding the research as a whole: The full study comprised approximately 28 monozygotic twin pairs: nine German pairs (four IBD-concordant, five IBD-discordant) and 19 IBD-discordant Danish pairs. Within discordant pairs, disease-associated traits were sought mainly by comparing IBD patients with their genetically identical healthy co-twins. Each individual had, on average, about 151 000 unique TCRalpha sequences and 181 000 unique TCRbeta sequences available for analysis. Findings and caveats that apply to the study as a whole: Concordant and discordant twins showed no difference in repertoire similarity, possibly because of limited statistical power. IBD patients had lower TCRbeta repertoire diversity, measured by the inverse Simpson index, than their healthy co-twins. The results gave no support for a single strong signal or clonotype linked to IBD. Fewer clonotypes were shared with other individuals by IBD patients than by healthy twins, most markedly in patients showing signs of disease activity. Because patients received different immunosuppressive treatments, the repertoires may have picked up extra background noise and variability between individuals. The analysis was unable to tell different T cell subtypes apart.

The protocol used for the library was 5' RACE. Each TCR library was prepared from about 3,400 ng of total RNA. For each sample, cDNA synthesis was carried out in eight separate reactions using SMARTScribe reverse transcriptase. Unique molecular identifiers containing a 6-nucleotide sample barcode were introduced through template switching during cDNA synthesis. TCRalpha and TCRbeta cDNA was amplified by two nested PCRs of about 15 and 9 cycles, with bead purification after each PCR. Before amplification, cDNA was treated with uracil DNA-glycosylase and purified using the QIAquick PCR purification kit. The second PCR added Illumina TruSeq-compatible adapters along with sample-specific barcodes. Library quality and concentration were checked on TapeStation and Qubit, and libraries were pooled at roughly 5 ng each. Pooled libraries were sequenced on an Illumina HiSeq2500 single-index Rapid Run with 2 x 100 bp reads and custom sequencing primers. Under the source paper's analysis protocol: UMI-based consensus assembly with MiGEC version 1.2.6 was used to correct PCR and sequencing errors. MiXCR version 2.1.1 handled V(D)J alignment, clonotype assembly and CDR3 extraction. Gene usage, clonotype sharing and MAIT/NKT TCR abundance were normalised by analysing the top 1000, 10 000 and 20 000 clonotypes per sample. Diversity was computed as the inverse Simpson index with the vegan R package after downsampling to 27 000 UMIs. Statistical testing used paired Mann-Whitney U tests on the discordant twin pairs and applied Benjamini-Hochberg correction for multiple testing. Following reprocessing of the reads by TCRdb, the data hold one row per CDR3 protein sequence and no DNA is available. TCRdb's processing, not the authors' own work, is the source of the V and J calls. The sample table on file contains about 450,000 distinct CDR3 sequences. The ten largest clonotypes hold roughly 2.3% of the sample.

From each donor, an approximately 2.5 ml peripheral blood sample was drawn into PAXgene tubes and stored at -80 degrees C. Without T cell sorting, total RNA was isolated from whole blood using the PAXgene blood miRNA kit on an automated QIAcube. Peripheral blood from monozygotic twin pairs who were concordant or discordant for inflammatory bowel disease underwent deep TCRalpha and TCRbeta repertoire profiling using unique molecular barcoding. For every twin pair, smoking habits were documented, and each individual was categorised as a current, former or never smoker. CDR1 and CDR2, per the germline V gene (reference sequence), are GTSNPN and SVGIG. The CDR3 numbers 11 residues from cysteine through phenylalanine. No DNA was logged. Notes on this clonotype: The clone's antigen remains unknown.

The specimen was blood. Recombination connected TRBV30 to TRBJ2-5. The source is a human donor with ulcerative colitis or Crohn's disease, or a healthy co-twin of an affected twin (not recorded which). CDR3 loop: CAWSVKETQYF.